The next 9 T cell receptor beta chains were all read from a single sample in a study of cytomegalovirus exposure and HLA in healthy donors (dated by TCRdb to 2016 to 2017). Receptor amplification or capture employed the immunoSEQ multiplex PCR assay. For the multiplex PCR, a mixture combining 60 forward primers for TCR Vbeta segments and 13 reverse primers for TCR Jbeta segments was used. TCRdb retrieved this table from immuneACCESS and kept in-frame rearrangements only. Not all clones are present; in checked studies, unresolved V genes account for under half, and no reason is known for the remainder. The sample data list about 180,000 clones, and roughly 85% of these were observed just once. Nearly 6.5% of the sample comes from the top ten. The sequenced sample was PBMCs. Every receptor here comes from a man aged 40-49 years in good health and CMV-seropositive.

In its sample, this clone was seen a few times. V is TRBV5-5 and J is TRBJ1-4; a weak D match, TRBD1 (5 bases). The CDR3 runs to 15 residues. CDR1 SGHKS and CDR2 YYEKEE come from the germline V gene (reference sequence). V shed 4 bases and J shed 0 bases, with 10 bases lying between them. This chain's CDR3 is CASSDTGSTNEKLFF. The CDR3 coding sequence is TGTGCCAGCAGCGACACAGGATCAACTAATGAAAAACTGTTTTTT.

The J gene is TRBJ1-1, the V gene TRBV9; 7 nucleotides line up with TRBD1. The junction had 7 bases not matched to a gene; V was cut back by 4 bases and J by 4 bases. CDR1 and CDR2 (germline): SGDLS, YYNGEE. The CDR3 covers 14 residues. For the CDR3, the DNA is TGTGCCAGCAGCACCATCCAGGGGGGCACTGAAGCTTTCTTT. This translates into CASSTIQGGTEAFF.

The gene calls are TRBV18 and TRBJ1-5; D may be TRBD1 (6 bases). The CDR3 contains 13 residues. V was clipped by 6 bases and J by 5 bases, with 11 bases between them. Germline V gene sequence: CDR1 KGHSH, CDR2 LQKENI. The CDR3 DNA reads as TGTGCCAGCTCCCGCGGGGGCTATCAGCCCCAGCATTTT. Its translation is CASSRGGYQPQHF.

J is TRBJ1-5 and V is TRBV27, with 8 bases fitting TRBD1. This CDR3 comprises 17 residues. J was trimmed by 3 bases and V by 5 bases; bases with no gene match: 12. CDR1 MNHEY and CDR2 SMNVEV come from the germline V gene (reference sequence). DNA of the CDR3: TGTGCCAGCAGTCAATCAGGGGGCTCCATTTTCAATCAGCCCCAGCATTTT. It codes for CASSQSGGSIFNQPQHF.

The rearrangement links TRBV9 to TRBJ2-7; TRBD2 matches at 8 bases. Germline V CDR1 and CDR2: SGDLS, YYNGEE. V was clipped by 3 bases and J by 6 bases; unmatched bases: 14. This CDR3 is built from 16 residues. The CDR3 loop reads CASSGGAGLDDGEQYF. CDR3 coding DNA: TGTGCCAGCAGCGGGGGGGCGGGACTAGATGATGGCGAGCAGTACTTC.

The gene calls are TRBV11-2 and TRBJ2-3; 8 positions match TRBD2. The CDR3 sequence is 14 residues long. Trimming cost V 4 bases and J 4 bases; bases outside gene matches: 4. CDR1 and CDR2 (germline): SGHAT, FQNNGV. This chain's CDR3 is CASSSRTSSDTQYF. The CDR3 nucleotides read TGTGCCAGCAGCTCCAGGACTAGCTCAGATACGCAGTATTTT.

This clone has just one count. The rearrangement links TRBV6-5 to TRBJ2-7; possible D gene TRBD1, 6 bases. V gave up 2 bases and J gave up 6 bases, with 20 bases separating them. This CDR3 has 16 residues. Germline-derived CDR1 and CDR2 are MNHEY and SVGAGI. The DNA of the CDR3 is TGTGCCAGCAGTTACGAGGGAAGGGGGACATCGTTCGAGCAGTACTTC. This gives the protein CASSYEGRGTSFEQYF.

This clone has a single count. The J gene is TRBJ1-2, the V gene TRBV5-4, with TRBD1 as a possible D gene (5 bases). V was shortened by 0 bases and J by 4 bases, with 7 bases between the two germline ends. CDR3 length: 13 residues. Germline-derived CDR1 and CDR2 are SGHNT and YYREEE (reference sequence). This CDR3 is CASSLEGIYGYTF. Here the CDR3 DNA reads TGTGCCAGCAGCTTGGAGGGGATCTATGGCTACACCTTC.

This clone was recorded a few times. J is TRBJ2-3 and V is TRBV6-5, with D unresolved. The V and J ends lost 2 bases and 1 base respectively, with 4 bases between them. This CDR3 region has 13 residues. Germline assignment: CDR1 MNHEY and CDR2 SVGAGI. The CDR3 nucleotides are TGTGCCAGCAGTTACCCAGGCACAGATACGCAGTATTTT. Translated: CASSYPGTDTQYF.